Described below is a single T cell receptor beta chain sequence and its context. This specimen comes from a study of spatial heterogeneity in lung cancer. Background on the study: The average count in raw reads for each unique TCR and UMI combination exceeded eight appearances.

There are 16 residues in the CDR3. Germline-derived CDR1 and CDR2 are WNHNN and SYGVQD (reference sequence). Trimming removed 4 bases at V and 1 base at J, with 14 bases between. Each TCR cDNA molecule carried a unique molecular identifier. TCRdb ran MiXCR on the 5' RACE reads and lists one entry per CDR3 protein. The data hold 100,000 to 120,000 distinct CDR3 sequences, with 10% to 13% observed a single time. Time point given: blood at routine non-recurrence follow-up after resection. Researchers sequenced whole RNA taken from tumor, nontumor lung or frozen PBMC without sorting. This clonotype was sampled from a female donor with early-stage non-small cell lung cancer. The chain combines TRBV10-1 with TRBJ2-1; D may be TRBD1 (6 bases). The sample in question was PBMCs, obtained at follow-up. CDR3 protein: CASSAGVRRSYNEQFF. CDR3 DNA: TGCGCCAGCAGTGCAGGGGTCCGGAGATCCTACAATGAGCAGTTCTTC.